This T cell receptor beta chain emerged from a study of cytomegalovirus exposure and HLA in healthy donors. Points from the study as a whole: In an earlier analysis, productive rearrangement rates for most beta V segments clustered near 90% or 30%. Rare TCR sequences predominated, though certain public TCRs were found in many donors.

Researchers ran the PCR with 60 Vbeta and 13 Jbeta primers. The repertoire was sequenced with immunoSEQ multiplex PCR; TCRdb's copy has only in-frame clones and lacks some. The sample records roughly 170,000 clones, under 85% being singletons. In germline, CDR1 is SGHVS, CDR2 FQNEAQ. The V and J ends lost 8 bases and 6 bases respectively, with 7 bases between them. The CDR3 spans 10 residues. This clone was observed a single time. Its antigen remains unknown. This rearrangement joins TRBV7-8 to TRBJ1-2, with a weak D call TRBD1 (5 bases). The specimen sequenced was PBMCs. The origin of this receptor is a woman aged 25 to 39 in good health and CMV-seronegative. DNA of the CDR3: TGTGCCAGCCGGGGGGATGGCTACACCTTC. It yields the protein CASRGDGYTF.